The following is a T cell receptor (beta chain) sequence with its context. The antigen remains unidentified. The sample belongs to a study of cytomegalovirus exposure and HLA in healthy donors. Study-wide points: Exclusion as indistinguishable affected some V segments, including TRBV6-2 and TRBV6-3.

Germline-derived CDR1 and CDR2 are MRHNA and SNTAGT. The CDR3 consists of 12 residues. Between the trimmed V and J ends, which lost 6 bases and 13 bases, there was a span of 18 bases. The donors, nominally healthy at sampling, likely had unrecorded immune exposures. The PCR made use of 60 Vbeta and 13 Jbeta primers. Under the authors' procedure: A follow-up analysis tallied around 80 million unique TCR beta chains, about 11 million shared. Data came from immunoSEQ multiplex PCR; TCRdb stores just in-frame clones and leaves some out. Clonal size and the V and J genes are those of that table, whereas D and trimming came from the DNA. The sample lists roughly 120,000 clones, around 74% occurring once.

The chain links TRBV6-4 to TRBJ2-5; perhaps TRBD2 as D (5 bases). Sequencing was performed on PBMCs. The TCR originated in a woman aged 45-60 years in good health and CMV-seropositive. The CDR3 bases are TGTGCCAGCAGATCCCGGCGAGGGCGGCGGTACTTC. Protein sequence: CASRSRRGRRYF.